These 32 T cell receptor beta chains share one sample of origin, sequenced in a study of cytomegalovirus exposure and HLA in healthy donors. This PCR relied on a set of 60 Vbeta primers and 13 Jbeta primers. Clones were sequenced by immunoSEQ multiplex PCR, and TCRdb holds only the in-frame ones, with some missing. Among around 250,000 clones listed, about 86% were seen once. Sequencing used PBMCs. Source of these receptors: a woman aged 55-69 years in good health and CMV-seropositive.

V usage is TRBV7-6 and J usage is TRBJ2-7; TRBD2 matches 8 bases. The V gene end was trimmed by 5 bases and the J gene end by 3 bases; junction bases not matched to a gene: 3. The CDR3 covers 13 residues. Looked up from germline, CDR1 is SGHVS and CDR2 is FNYEAQ. CDR3 in DNA: TGTGCCAGCAGCAGCGGGAGCCTCTACGAGCAGTACTTC. Its translation: CASSSGSLYEQYF.

The rearrangement links TRBV5-1 to TRBJ2-3; D call uncertain. The CDR3 length is 12 residues. Trimming took off 4 bases at V and 2 bases at J, with 5 bases between the two ends. CDR1 is SGHRS, CDR2 YFSETQ, per germline. CDR3: CASSPSTDTQYF. As DNA, the CDR3 is TGCGCCAGCAGCCCTTCCACAGATACGCAGTATTTT.

V gene TRBV12-5 combines with J gene TRBJ1-5; TRBD1 is a possible D gene (5 bases). This CDR3 is built from 17 residues. Per germline, CDR1 LGHNT and CDR2 FRNRAP. V was clipped by 0 bases and J by 4 bases, with 16 bases between them. DNA for the CDR3: TGTGCTAGTGGTTTGGTACTTTCAGGGCTCGGTAATCAGCCCCAGCATTTT. As protein: CASGLVLSGLGNQPQHF. Based on the CDR3 plus reference TRBV12-5 and TRBJ1-5, the full variable domain is DARVTQTPRHKVTEMGQEVTMRCQPILGHNTVFWYRQTMMQGLELLAYFRNRAPLDDSGMPKDRFSAEMPDATLATLKIQPSEPRDSAVYFCASGLVLSGLGNQPQHFGDGTRLSIL.

In this sample, this clone turned up a few times. The chain couples TRBV7-9 to TRBJ2-2, with no clear D. CDR3 size: 14 residues. V was cut by 5 bases and J by 0 bases, with 7 bases left in between. Germline V gene sequence: CDR1 SEHNR, CDR2 FQNEAQ (reference sequence). CDR3 protein: CASSPFTNTGELFF. CDR3 in DNA: TGTGCCAGCAGCCCGTTTACGAACACCGGGGAGCTGTTTTTT. Using reference TRBV7-9 and TRBJ2-2 for the parts outside the CDR3, the full variable domain is DTGVSQNPRHKITKRGQNVTFRCDPISEHNRLYWYRQTLGQGPEFLTYFQNEAQLEKSRLLSDRFSAERPKGSFSTLEIQRTEQGDSAMYLCASSPFTNTGELFFGEGSRLTVL.

The chain employs TRBV10-3 and TRBJ2-7; 10 positions match TRBD1. Trimming removed 11 bases from V and 3 bases from J; junction bases left unmatched: 7. The CDR3 runs 13 residues. CDR1 ENHRY and CDR2 SYGVKD come from the germline V gene. CDR3 loop: CAFRDRGSYEQYF. CDR3 bases: TGTGCCTTCCGGGACAGGGGCAGCTACGAGCAGTACTTC.

The chain combines TRBV7-9 with TRBJ2-2; 8 nucleotides match TRBD2. The CDR3 is 16 amino acids. Germline-derived CDR1 and CDR2 are SEHNR and FQNEAQ (reference sequence). J gave up 4 bases and V 7 bases, and 11 bases lay outside the gene matches. CDR3 sequence: CASIPGGLGVTGELFF. For the CDR3, the DNA is TGTGCCAGCATCCCGGGGGGGCTAGGCGTCACCGGGGAGCTGTTTTTT.

The rearrangement joins TRBV27 to TRBJ2-1; 8 bases map to TRBD1. The CDR3 totals 14 residues. The trim removed 7 bases at V and 2 bases at J, leaving 4 bases unmatched. Germline assignment: CDR1 MNHEY and CDR2 SMNVEV (reference sequence). CDR3 sequence: CASNQGAAYNEQFF. The CDR3 nucleotides are TGTGCCAGCAATCAGGGGGCGGCCTACAATGAGCAGTTCTTC.

The table lists this clone with a few counts. The chain employs TRBV28 and TRBJ1-1; TRBD1 matches 10 bases. The ends lost 5 bases at V and 11 bases at J; junction bases unmatched: 5. The germline gives CDR1 MDHEN, CDR2 SYDVKM. This CDR3 spans 12 amino acids. The CDR3 region has the DNA TGTGCCAGCAGTGACAGGGGGCTGTGGGCTTTCTTT. Protein: CASSDRGLWAFF.

V and J are TRBV10-2 and TRBJ1-1; 8 positions match TRBD1. The germline V gene has CDR1 WSHSY and CDR2 SAAADI. V lost 3 bases, J lost 7 bases, and 4 bases stayed unmatched. The CDR3 sequence is 13 residues long. The CDR3 here is CASSDRGLHEAFF. CDR3 in DNA: TGCGCCAGCAGTGACAGGGGGCTTCATGAAGCTTTCTTT.

This clone was recorded a few times. V gene TRBV6-1 combines with J gene TRBJ2-2; D may be TRBD1 (6 bases). Germline V CDR1 and CDR2: MNHNS, SASEGT. V was pared by 6 bases and J by 2 bases, with 13 bases between. This CDR3 region has 15 residues. The CDR3 DNA sequence: TGTGCCAGCAGGAAGGGACACGGAAACACCGGGGAGCTGTTTTTT. Its translation is CASRKGHGNTGELFF.

The chain is built from TRBV7-9 and TRBJ1-2; D is perhaps TRBD1 (5 bases). Looked up from germline, CDR1 is SEHNR and CDR2 is FQNEAQ (reference sequence). Trimming took 1 base from V and 8 from J, leaving 14 bases between them. CDR3 length equals 14 residues. The CDR3 bases are TGTGCCAGCAGCTTAGAGGGTTGGGGCAGGGGCTACACCTTC. This encodes CASSLEGWGRGYTF.

The chain uses TRBV5-4 and TRBJ1-1, with D tentatively TRBD1 (6 bases). Germline V gives CDR1 SGHNT, CDR2 YYREEE (reference sequence). This CDR3 is 13 amino acids long. V was shortened by 6 bases and J by 0 bases, with 9 bases between the two germline ends. CDR3 loop: CASTTGMNTEAFF. The CDR3 DNA reads TGTGCCAGCACAACAGGGATGAACACTGAAGCTTTCTTT.

The chain carries TRBV7-9 and TRBJ1-1, with D unresolved. Trimming stripped 1 base from V and 6 bases from J, with 12 bases between. The CDR3 totals 14 residues. CDR1 and CDR2 from the germline V gene are SEHNR and FQNEAQ (reference sequence). CDR3 residues: CASSLVLGSPEAFF. Here the CDR3 DNA reads TGTGCCAGCAGCTTAGTTTTGGGGAGCCCTGAAGCTTTCTTT.

This clone was seen only once. The chain carries TRBV28 and TRBJ1-2, with TRBD1 matching over 9 bases. This CDR3 spans 12 amino acids. Germline V CDR1 and CDR2: MDHEN, SYDVKM. J gave up 5 bases and V 10 bases, and 5 bases lay outside the gene matches. CDR3 in amino acids: CAIPTGGYGYTF. CDR3 nucleotides: TGTGCCATCCCGACAGGGGGGTATGGCTACACCTTC.

V usage is TRBV18 and J usage is TRBJ1-1, with no clear D. Per the germline V gene, CDR1 is KGHSH and CDR2 is LQKENI. This CDR3 spans 14 amino acids. Trimming left V 2 bases short and J 5 bases short, with 12 bases between. CDR3 sequence: CASSPSLEGTEAFF. CDR3 DNA sequence: TGTGCCAGCTCACCATCCCTGGAGGGAACTGAAGCTTTCTTT.

The chain is built from TRBV18 and TRBJ1-2, with D tentatively TRBD1 (6 bases). The germline CDR1 and CDR2 sequences are KGHSH and LQKENI. Deletions cut 3 bases from V and 6 bases from J, with 14 bases between. CDR3 length equals 14 residues. In nucleotides, the CDR3 is TGTGCCAGCTCACCTAACACAGGGTTAAATGGCTACACCTTC. This encodes CASSPNTGLNGYTF.

This clone has a handful of counts. This chain uses TRBV28 with TRBJ2-7, with 13 bases that match TRBD2. This CDR3 has 14 residues. The junction had 5 bases not matched to a gene; V was cut back by 8 bases and J by 4 bases. Looked up from germline, CDR1 is MDHEN and CDR2 is SYDVKM. The CDR3 spells CASERTSGSYEQYF. The DNA for the CDR3 is TGTGCCAGCGAAAGGACTAGCGGGAGTTACGAGCAGTACTTC.

This clone was seen a handful of times. The chain joins TRBV6-5 to TRBJ1-2; 7 bases agree with TRBD1. CDR1 is MNHEY and CDR2 is SVGAGI in the germline V gene. The trim removed 6 bases at V and 4 bases at J, leaving 5 bases unmatched. CDR3 length: 13 residues. CDR3 sequence reads: CASRKQGSYGYTF. The CDR3 DNA sequence: TGTGCCAGCAGAAAACAGGGGTCCTATGGCTACACCTTC.

V gene TRBV6-5 combines with J gene TRBJ1-2; 7 bases map to TRBD1. There are 15 residues in the CDR3. Germline V gene sequence: CDR1 MNHEY, CDR2 SVGAGI. Losses at the gene ends were 5 bases for V and 6 bases for J; bases not matched to a gene: 12. The CDR3 sequence: CASSQRDRESDGYTF. The CDR3 DNA sequence: TGTGCCAGCAGTCAGCGCGACAGGGAATCGGATGGCTACACCTTC.

This chain links TRBV6-1 with TRBJ1-2; the D is unclear. CDR3 size: 15 residues. The germline V and J ends were trimmed by 0 bases and 2 bases, with 10 bases remaining between them. CDR1 and CDR2 from the germline V gene are MNHNS and SASEGT. The CDR3 coding sequence is TGTGCCAGCAGTGAAGCTACGGAGATAAACTATGGCTACACCTTC. This codes for CASSEATEINYGYTF.

This clone was seen a handful of times. The V call is TRBV19, the J call TRBJ1-5; TRBD1 agrees at 8 bases. The germline CDR1 and CDR2 sequences are LNHDA and SQIVND (reference sequence). The CDR3 is 16 amino acids. J gave up 3 bases and V 8 bases, and 12 bases lay outside the gene matches. This chain's CDR3 is CASSRVGQEYNQPQHF. Here the CDR3 DNA reads TGTGCCAGTTCGAGGGTGGGACAGGAGTACAATCAGCCCCAGCATTTT. Full variable domain (outside the CDR3, taken from reference TRBV19 and TRBJ1-5): DGGITQSPKYLFRKEGQNVTLSCEQNLNHDAMYWYRQDPGQGLRLIYYSQIVNDFQKGDIAEGYSVSREKKESFPLTVTSAQKNPTAFYLCASSRVGQEYNQPQHFGDGTRLSIL.

The V and J genes are TRBV5-1 and TRBJ1-4; a weak D match, TRBD1 (5 bases). The V and J ends lost 4 bases and 7 bases respectively, with 11 bases between them. CDR3 length: 13 residues. Per germline, CDR1 SGHRS and CDR2 YFSETQ. Here the CDR3 reads CASSRGGSEKLFF. CDR3 nucleotide sequence: TGCGCCAGCAGCCGGGGCGGGAGTGAAAAACTGTTTTTT. The whole variable domain, remainder taken from reference TRBV5-1 and TRBJ1-4, is KAGVTQTPRYLIKTRGQQVTLSCSPISGHRSVSWYQQTPGQGLQFLFEYFSETQRNKGNFPGRFSGRQFSNSRSEMNVSTLELGDSALYLCASSRGGSEKLFFGSGTQLSVL.

The V gene is TRBV30, the J gene TRBJ2-3; 7 nucleotides match TRBD1. Looked up from germline, CDR1 is GTSNPN and CDR2 is SVGIG (reference sequence). The CDR3 has 15 residues. The V segment lost 4 bases and the J segment 3 bases; nucleotides outside the gene matches: 10. DNA of the CDR3: TGTGCCTGGAAAAAAGACAGGGTCGGGACAGATACGCAGTATTTT. Its protein is CAWKKDRVGTDTQYF.

This chain joins TRBV9 and TRBJ1-3, with unresolved D. Germline assignment: CDR1 SGDLS and CDR2 YYNGEE. Trimming stripped 3 bases from V and 3 bases from J, with 4 bases between. CDR3 length: 12 residues. Here the CDR3 reads CASSGNGNTIYF. For the CDR3, the DNA is TGTGCCAGCAGCGGTAATGGAAACACCATATATTTT.

The rearrangement joins TRBV18 to TRBJ1-2, with 8 bases fitting TRBD1. Germline loops: CDR1 KGHSH, CDR2 LQKENI. The V segment lost 5 bases and the J segment 8 bases; nucleotides outside the gene matches: 7. This CDR3 is 13 amino acids long. CDR3 residues: CASSTDRGMGYTF. The CDR3 DNA sequence: TGTGCCAGCTCAACAGACAGGGGTATGGGCTACACCTTC. The variable domain in full, with the rest retrieved from reference TRBV18 and TRBJ1-2, is NAGVMQNPRHLVRRRGQEARLRCSPMKGHSHVYWYRQLPEEGLKFMVYLQKENIIDESGMPKERFSAEFPKEGPSILRIQQVVRGDSAAYFCASSTDRGMGYTFGSGTRLTVV.

Only a few counts were recorded for this clone. The chain combines TRBV2 with TRBJ2-1, with 10 nucleotides matching TRBD2. V trimming: 4 bases; J trimming: 9 bases; junction bases outside the gene matches: 3. Germline assignment: CDR1 SNHLY and CDR2 FYNNEI. The CDR3 runs to 13 residues. In DNA, the CDR3 is TGTGCCAGCAGTGCTGGGACTAGCGTTGAGCAGTTCTTC. It specifies CASSAGTSVEQFF. The complete variable domain, with remaining parts taken from reference TRBV2 and TRBJ2-1, reads EPEVTQTPSHQVTQMGQEVILRCVPISNHLYFYWYRQILGQKVEFLVSFYNNEISEKSEIFDDQFSVERPDGSNFTLKIRSTKLEDSAMYFCASSAGTSVEQFFGPGTRLTVL.

The chain combines TRBV28 with TRBJ2-3; 9 bases are shared with TRBD2. The CDR3 covers 15 residues. Trimming took 1 base from V and 8 from J; bases not matched to a gene: 7. Germline assignment: CDR1 MDHEN and CDR2 SYDVKM. CDR3 coding DNA: TGTGCCAGCAGTTTATCTAGCGGGATCCTCACTACGCAGTATTTT. Its translation is CASSLSSGILTTQYF.

The chain couples TRBV5-1 to TRBJ1-2; no definite D call. The CDR3 consists of 14 residues. V shed 0 bases and J shed 8 bases, with 14 bases lying between them. The germline V gene encodes CDR1 SGHRS and CDR2 YFSETQ. The CDR3 nucleotides read TGCGCCAGCAGCTTGGAGGAGGCAGGTGGAGGCTACACCTTC. It is translated as CASSLEEAGGGYTF.

This clone occurred once. This chain links TRBV2 with TRBJ2-7, with D maybe TRBD2 (5 bases). V lost 4 bases and J lost 2, with 6 bases in between. Germline CDR1 and CDR2: SNHLY and FYNNEI. The CDR3 contains 12 residues. The CDR3 region has the DNA TGTGCCAGCAGTGGACTAACCTACGAGCAGTACTTC. This gives the protein CASSGLTYEQYF. Based on the CDR3 plus reference TRBV2 and TRBJ2-7, the full variable domain is EPEVTQTPSHQVTQMGQEVILRCVPISNHLYFYWYRQILGQKVEFLVSFYNNEISEKSEIFDDQFSVERPDGSNFTLKIRSTKLEDSAMYFCASSGLTYEQYFGPGTRLTVT.

The CDR3: CASSLAGRVYNEQFF. The CDR3 bases are TGTGCCAGCAGCTTAGCCGGGAGGGTCTACAATGAGCAGTTCTTC. This chain joins TRBV11-2 and TRBJ2-1, with TRBD2 matching over 8 bases. CDR1 and CDR2 (germline): SGHAT, FQNNGV. V lost 1 base and J lost 3; bases outside the gene matches: 2. This CDR3 region has 15 residues.

The chain carries TRBV5-1 and TRBJ2-4; 14 bases are shared with TRBD2. Looked up from germline, CDR1 is SGHRS and CDR2 is YFSETQ. Germline trimming cut 3 bases from V and 0 bases from J; bases unmatched to any gene: 2. The CDR3 loop spans 17 amino acids. In DNA, the CDR3 is TGCGCCAGCAGCTCAGGACTAGCGGGAGGAGCCAAAAACATTCAGTACTTC. It encodes CASSSGLAGGAKNIQYF.

This clone was counted a few times. The chain couples TRBV13 to TRBJ1-1; TRBD1 might be the D (5 bases). This CDR3 is built from 16 residues. The V and J ends lost 4 bases and 1 base respectively, with 16 bases between them. Germline loops: CDR1 PRHDT, CDR2 FYEKMQ (reference sequence). CDR3 loop: CASSSRDYLGNTEAFF. The CDR3, as DNA: TGTGCCAGCAGCTCGCGGGACTACCTGGGGAACACTGAAGCTTTCTTT.